This T cell receptor (beta chain) was sequenced in a study of blood T cell repertoires in COVID-19. Study at large: Sources were T cells, B-cell-depleted T cells, or PBMCs; the material itself was cDNA or gDNA.

In the original processing: Amplifying reference gene primers gave estimates of nucleated cell counts. Here immunoSEQ multiplex PCR was the method, and the copy in TCRdb shows in-frame clones only, minus some. V, J and clone size derive from that table, while D and trimming were established from the DNA sequence. The sample includes 20,000 to 25,000 clones, over 80% seen only once; the top ten take 25%. Germline CDR1 reads MNHNS; CDR2 reads SASEGT. The CDR3 runs 16 residues. Trimming left V 7 bases short and J 0 bases short, with 16 bases between. This receptor was identified in a human donor with active COVID-19. The donor label of this sample is uncertain. The source material was peripheral blood. This chain uses TRBV6-1 with TRBJ2-4; TRBD2 might be the D (5 bases). The CDR3 region has the DNA TGTGCCAGCATTGATAAGGGAGTCCTAGCCAAAAACATTCAGTACTTC. It specifies CASIDKGVLAKNIQYF.